The rows below give T cell receptor beta chains drawn from one sample of a study of shared clonotypes between healthy human individuals. Sequenced by immunoSEQ multiplex PCR; TCRdb stores in-frame clones only, minus some. The table records roughly 2.5 million clones, just over 90% of them present only once. Sequencing was done on a sample of naive CD4+ T cells sorted from blood. These receptors all stem from a man aged 18 to 29 in good health. Each CDR3 is given with its conserved first and last residue. Fields, in order: D gene, J gene, clone size, V gene, CDR3 protein, CDR3 DNA. A D gene is named only where the DNA matches it firmly. The size field is filled for only some rows; it gives once, few, many or a size class.

D: -; J: TRBJ1-5; size: -; V: TRBV6-4; CDR3: CASSADGYSNQPQHF; DNA: TGTGCCAGCAGTGCGGACGGATATAGCAATCAGCCCCAGCATTTT
D: -; J: TRBJ1-2; size: -; V: TRBV19; CDR3: CASSLKDGSNYGYTF; DNA: TGTGCCAGTAGTCTAAAAGACGGATCTAACTATGGCTACACCTTC
D: -; J: TRBJ2-2; size: -; V: TRBV4-1; CDR3: CASSQDVPESRRTGELFF; DNA: TGCGCCAGCAGCCAAGATGTCCCAGAATCCCGGAGGACCGGGGAGCTGTTTTTT
D: -; J: TRBJ1-5; size: -; V: TRBV6-5; CDR3: CASSIGGFGQPQHF; DNA: TGTGCCAGCAGCATAGGGGGTTTTGGTCAGCCCCAGCATTTT
D: TRBD2; J: TRBJ2-1; size: -; V: TRBV11-2; CDR3: CASSSLAGPLGREQFF; DNA: TGTGCCAGCAGCTCTCTAGCGGGTCCGTTGGGGCGTGAGCAGTTCTTC
D: -; J: TRBJ2-3; size: -; V: TRBV21-1; CDR3: CASSRGQSTDTQYF; DNA: TGTGCCAGCAGCCGGGGACAGAGCACAGATACGCAGTATTTT
D: TRBD2; J: TRBJ2-1; size: once; V: TRBV27; CDR3: CASSPIRTSGNKQFF; DNA: TGTGCCAGCAGCCCTATCCGGACTAGCGGGAATAAGCAGTTCTTC
D: TRBD2; J: TRBJ2-7; size: -; V: TRBV7-9; CDR3: CASSFRSGEYEQYF; DNA: TGTGCCAGCAGCTTCCGTAGCGGGGAATACGAGCAGTACTTC
D: -; J: TRBJ2-7; size: -; V: TRBV28; CDR3: CASSPPLSGGTLRPYEQYF; DNA: TGTGCCAGCAGTCCCCCCCTATCCGGGGGCACACTACGCCCCTACGAGCAGTACTTC
D: -; J: TRBJ2-7; size: -; V: TRBV7-9; CDR3: CASSLSTGASYEQYF; DNA: TGTGCCAGCAGCTTAAGTACAGGTGCCTCCTACGAGCAGTACTTC
D: TRBD1; J: TRBJ2-5; size: -; V: TRBV19; CDR3: CAGSIHKTGGRETQYF; DNA: TGTGCCGGTAGTATCCACAAAACAGGGGGCAGGGAGACCCAGTACTTC
D: -; J: TRBJ2-7; size: -; V: TRBV9; CDR3: CASSVQLGGYEQYF; DNA: TGTGCCAGCAGCGTACAATTGGGGGGCTACGAGCAGTACTTC
D: TRBD1; J: TRBJ1-6; size: -; V: TRBV28; CDR3: CASGTGDGSPLHF; DNA: TGTGCCAGTGGTACAGGGGATGGGTCACCCCTCCACTTT
D: -; J: TRBJ2-7; size: -; V: TRBV27; CDR3: CASSFRAGLGRASYEQYF; DNA: TGTGCCAGCAGTTTCCGCGCAGGGCTGGGGCGGGCCTCCTACGAGCAGTACTTC
D: -; J: TRBJ1-2; size: -; V: TRBV5-6; CDR3: CASSMGRGTTYGYTF; DNA: TGTGCCAGCAGTATGGGGAGGGGGACGACCTATGGCTACACCTTC
D: -; J: TRBJ2-1; size: once; V: TRBV5-1; CDR3: CASSLRAGNNEQFF; DNA: TGCGCCAGCAGCTTGAGAGCAGGCAACAATGAGCAGTTCTTC
D: -; J: TRBJ2-5; size: -; V: TRBV5-1; CDR3: CASSTTVQETQYF; DNA: TGCGCCAGCAGCACGACGGTACAAGAGACCCAGTACTTC
D: -; J: TRBJ2-2; size: -; V: TRBV10-3; CDR3: CAISVGALGTGELFF; DNA: TGTGCCATCAGTGTTGGGGCCCTGGGCACCGGGGAGCTGTTTTTT
D: TRBD2; J: TRBJ2-1; size: -; V: TRBV4-3; CDR3: CASSLGLAVNEQFF; DNA: TGCGCCAGCAGCCTGGGACTAGCGGTCAATGAGCAGTTCTTC
D: TRBD1; J: TRBJ2-5; size: -; V: TRBV2; CDR3: CASSSDRGQETQYF; DNA: TGTGCCAGCAGCTCGGACAGGGGGCAAGAGACCCAGTACTTC
D: -; J: TRBJ1-2; size: -; V: TRBV14; CDR3: CASSLTGDRYGYTF; DNA: TGTGCCAGCAGCCTGACAGGCGATCGCTATGGCTACACCTTC
D: -; J: TRBJ2-5; size: -; V: TRBV6-5; CDR3: CASSSPGETQYF; DNA: TGTGCCAGCAGTTCACCGGGAGAGACCCAGTACTTC